This paragraph covers one TCR beta chain sequence. The data were obtained in a study of blood T cell repertoires in COVID-19. In the study overall: The United States, Italy and Spain were the sources of the acute and convalescent COVID-19 samples. T cells, B-cell-depleted T cells, or PBMCs provided the cDNA or gDNA that served as material.

The ends lost 10 bases at V and 4 bases at J; junction bases unmatched: 5. CDR3 length equals 12 residues. Germline V gives CDR1 SNHLY, CDR2 FYNNEI. Here immunoSEQ multiplex PCR was the method, and the copy in TCRdb shows in-frame clones only, minus some. The data hold about 180,000 clones, with 65% to 85% observed a single time. Sequenced material: peripheral blood. The TCR sequence derives from a middle-aged woman with COVID-19, enrolled during active disease. The J gene is TRBJ1-2, the V gene TRBV2, with 8 bases fitting TRBD1. Here the CDR3 reads CAMGQAPYGYTF. The DNA for the CDR3 is TGTGCCATGGGACAGGCCCCCTATGGCTACACCTTC. The entire variable domain, with the rest obtained from reference TRBV2 and TRBJ1-2, is as follows: EPEVTQTPSHQVTQMGQEVILRCVPISNHLYFYWYRQILGQKVEFLVSFYNNEISEKSEIFDDQFSVERPDGSNFTLKIRSTKLEDSAMYFCAMGQAPYGYTFGSGTRLTVV.